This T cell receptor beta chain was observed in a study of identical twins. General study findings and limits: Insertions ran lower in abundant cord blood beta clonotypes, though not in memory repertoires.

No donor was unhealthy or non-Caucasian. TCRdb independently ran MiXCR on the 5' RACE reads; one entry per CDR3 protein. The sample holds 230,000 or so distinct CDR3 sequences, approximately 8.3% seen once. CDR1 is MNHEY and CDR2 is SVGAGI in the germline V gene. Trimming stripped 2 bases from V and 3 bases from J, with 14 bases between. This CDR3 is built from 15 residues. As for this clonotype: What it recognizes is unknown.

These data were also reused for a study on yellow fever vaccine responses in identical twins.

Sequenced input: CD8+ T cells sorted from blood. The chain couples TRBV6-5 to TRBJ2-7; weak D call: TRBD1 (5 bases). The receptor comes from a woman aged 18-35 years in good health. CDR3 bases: TGTGCCAGCAGTTACGGGGCAGACGGAATCTACGAGCAGTACTTC. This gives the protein CASSYGADGIYEQYF.